In this sample, the clone carrying this T cell receptor (beta chain) turned up once. V lost 5 bases to trimming and J lost 4 bases, with 7 bases between them. Germline V gene data show CDR1 as SGHRS and CDR2 as YFSETQ. CDR3 size: 11 residues. This entry belongs to a study of control samples from healthy donors and cancer patients. Data came from immunoSEQ multiplex PCR; TCRdb stores just in-frame clones and leaves some out. The repertoire holds about 86,000 clones, with approximately 93% as singletons. The sample consisted of blood. The clonotype originates from a woman in her 30s in good health. The chain combines TRBV5-1 with TRBJ2-7, with D perhaps TRBD1 (6 bases). CDR3 nucleotide sequence: TGCGCCAGCAGACAGGGTTACGAGCAGTACTTC. Residues: CASRQGYEQYF.